Reported below is one T cell receptor beta chain. This sample was included in a study of cytomegalovirus exposure and HLA in healthy donors. Primers included in the PCR were 60 Vbeta and 13 Jbeta primers. Libraries were prepared by immunoSEQ multiplex PCR; TCRdb keeps only in-frame clonotypes and omits some of them. The sample records about 84,000 clones, around three fifths being singletons. The sample consisted of PBMCs. This receptor was identified in a woman aged 40 to 49 in good health and CMV-seropositive.

The chain's CDR3 is CASSSPGDSYEQYF. The CDR3 DNA sequence: TGTGCCAGCAGCTCCCCAGGGGACTCCTACGAGCAGTACTTC. This chain links TRBV5-4 with TRBJ2-7; TRBD1 is a possible D gene (6 bases). The CDR3 covers 14 residues. Trimming removed 3 bases from V and 0 bases from J, with 10 bases in between. Germline CDR1 is SGHNT and CDR2 is YYREEE (reference sequence).